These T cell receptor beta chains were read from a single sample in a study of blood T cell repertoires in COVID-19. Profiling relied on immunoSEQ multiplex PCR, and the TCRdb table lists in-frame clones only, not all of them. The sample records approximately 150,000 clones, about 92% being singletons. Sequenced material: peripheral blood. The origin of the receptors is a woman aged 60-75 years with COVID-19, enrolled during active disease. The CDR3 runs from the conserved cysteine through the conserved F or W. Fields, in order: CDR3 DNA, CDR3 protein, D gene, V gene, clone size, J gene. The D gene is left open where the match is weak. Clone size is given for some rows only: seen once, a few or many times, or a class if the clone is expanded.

TGTGCCAGCAGCCAAGAATGGCGGGGGGTATCCGCGAACACTGAAGCTTTCTTT	CASSQEWRGVSANTEAFF	-	TRBV3-1/TRBV3-2	-	TRBJ1-1
TGTGCCAGCAGCTTATTTATGGGACTAGCGGGGGGGCTGAGAAACATTCAGTACTTC	CASSLFMGLAGGLRNIQYF	TRBD2	TRBV13	-	TRBJ2-4
TGTGCCAGCAGCCGGACTAGCGGGGGGCATAGCACAGATACGCAGTATTTT	CASSRTSGGHSTDTQYF	TRBD2	TRBV11-2	-	TRBJ2-3
TGTGCCAGTAGTATTCTGGGGACAGTGAAACTGTTTTTT	CASSILGTVKLFF	TRBD1	TRBV19	-	TRBJ1-4
TGTGCCAGCAGCTTAGTGGGCGGGGCGGCAACTAACTATGGCTACACCTTC	CASSLVGGAATNYGYTF	-	TRBV7-2	-	TRBJ1-2
TGTGCCAGCAGCTTGTGGGACAGAAACCATAGCAATCAGCCCCAGCATTTT	CASSLWDRNHSNQPQHF	TRBD1	TRBV7-9	-	TRBJ1-5
TGTGCCAGCAGTATGACTGGTCCCTACGAGCAGTACTTC	CASSMTGPYEQYF	-	TRBV28	-	TRBJ2-7
TGTGCCAGCAGCTTAGGGGACAGGGGATCAGCTTTCTTT	CASSLGDRGSAFF	TRBD1	TRBV11-2	-	TRBJ1-1
TGTGCCAGCAGAGAAGACAGGGGGAATGAAAAACTGTTTTTT	CASREDRGNEKLFF	TRBD1	TRBV2	-	TRBJ1-4
TGCGCCAGCAGCTTGGCCACCTACAATGAGCAGTTCTTC	CASSLATYNEQFF	-	TRBV5-1	-	TRBJ2-1
TGTGCCAGCAGTTTCGAGATCAATCAGCCCCAGCATTTT	CASSFEINQPQHF	-	TRBV6-5	once	TRBJ1-5